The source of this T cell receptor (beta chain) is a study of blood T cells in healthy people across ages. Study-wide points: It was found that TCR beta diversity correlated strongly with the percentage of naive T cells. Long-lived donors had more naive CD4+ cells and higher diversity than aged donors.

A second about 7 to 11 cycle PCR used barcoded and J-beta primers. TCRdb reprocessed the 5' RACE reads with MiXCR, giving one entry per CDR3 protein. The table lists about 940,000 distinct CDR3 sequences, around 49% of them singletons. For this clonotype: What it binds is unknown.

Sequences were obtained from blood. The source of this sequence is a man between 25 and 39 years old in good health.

The CDR3 spells CASSHFRDTGNQPQHF. The CDR3 DNA reads TGTGCCAGCAGTCACTTCCGGGACACCGGGAATCAGCCCCAGCATTTT. The chain employs TRBV6-2 or TRBV6-3 and TRBJ1-5; tentatively, D is TRBD1 (6 bases). The CDR3 loop spans 16 amino acids. Germline V gives CDR1 MNHEY, CDR2 SVGEGT. V was cut by 5 bases and J by 4 bases, with 18 bases left in between.